Below, one T cell receptor beta chain is given with its context. The junction differs from germline at one of its ends, possibly a read error. This record belongs to a study of T cells in Graves' hyperthyroidism and ophthalmopathy. It was RNA transcripts that yielded the amplified TCR beta CDR3 regions. Initially, a first-round RT-PCR of the TCR CDR3 employed the HTBI primer set. TCRdb re-analysed the multiplex PCR reads in MiXCR, keeping a single row per CDR3 protein. The sample carries about 420,000 distinct CDR3 sequences, approximately 14% recorded once. Per the germline V gene, CDR1 is SGHRS and CDR2 is YFSETQ. CDR3 length: 16 amino acids.

The sample was blood. The sequence was obtained from a young woman with Graves' hyperthyroidism. The J gene is TRBJ2-2, the V gene TRBV5-1; D is possibly TRBD2 (6 bases). The CDR3, as DNA: TGTGCCAGCAGCTTAGGTCGGAGGGCCAGGGCCGGGGAGCTGTTTTTT. Translation gives CASSLGRRARAGELFF.